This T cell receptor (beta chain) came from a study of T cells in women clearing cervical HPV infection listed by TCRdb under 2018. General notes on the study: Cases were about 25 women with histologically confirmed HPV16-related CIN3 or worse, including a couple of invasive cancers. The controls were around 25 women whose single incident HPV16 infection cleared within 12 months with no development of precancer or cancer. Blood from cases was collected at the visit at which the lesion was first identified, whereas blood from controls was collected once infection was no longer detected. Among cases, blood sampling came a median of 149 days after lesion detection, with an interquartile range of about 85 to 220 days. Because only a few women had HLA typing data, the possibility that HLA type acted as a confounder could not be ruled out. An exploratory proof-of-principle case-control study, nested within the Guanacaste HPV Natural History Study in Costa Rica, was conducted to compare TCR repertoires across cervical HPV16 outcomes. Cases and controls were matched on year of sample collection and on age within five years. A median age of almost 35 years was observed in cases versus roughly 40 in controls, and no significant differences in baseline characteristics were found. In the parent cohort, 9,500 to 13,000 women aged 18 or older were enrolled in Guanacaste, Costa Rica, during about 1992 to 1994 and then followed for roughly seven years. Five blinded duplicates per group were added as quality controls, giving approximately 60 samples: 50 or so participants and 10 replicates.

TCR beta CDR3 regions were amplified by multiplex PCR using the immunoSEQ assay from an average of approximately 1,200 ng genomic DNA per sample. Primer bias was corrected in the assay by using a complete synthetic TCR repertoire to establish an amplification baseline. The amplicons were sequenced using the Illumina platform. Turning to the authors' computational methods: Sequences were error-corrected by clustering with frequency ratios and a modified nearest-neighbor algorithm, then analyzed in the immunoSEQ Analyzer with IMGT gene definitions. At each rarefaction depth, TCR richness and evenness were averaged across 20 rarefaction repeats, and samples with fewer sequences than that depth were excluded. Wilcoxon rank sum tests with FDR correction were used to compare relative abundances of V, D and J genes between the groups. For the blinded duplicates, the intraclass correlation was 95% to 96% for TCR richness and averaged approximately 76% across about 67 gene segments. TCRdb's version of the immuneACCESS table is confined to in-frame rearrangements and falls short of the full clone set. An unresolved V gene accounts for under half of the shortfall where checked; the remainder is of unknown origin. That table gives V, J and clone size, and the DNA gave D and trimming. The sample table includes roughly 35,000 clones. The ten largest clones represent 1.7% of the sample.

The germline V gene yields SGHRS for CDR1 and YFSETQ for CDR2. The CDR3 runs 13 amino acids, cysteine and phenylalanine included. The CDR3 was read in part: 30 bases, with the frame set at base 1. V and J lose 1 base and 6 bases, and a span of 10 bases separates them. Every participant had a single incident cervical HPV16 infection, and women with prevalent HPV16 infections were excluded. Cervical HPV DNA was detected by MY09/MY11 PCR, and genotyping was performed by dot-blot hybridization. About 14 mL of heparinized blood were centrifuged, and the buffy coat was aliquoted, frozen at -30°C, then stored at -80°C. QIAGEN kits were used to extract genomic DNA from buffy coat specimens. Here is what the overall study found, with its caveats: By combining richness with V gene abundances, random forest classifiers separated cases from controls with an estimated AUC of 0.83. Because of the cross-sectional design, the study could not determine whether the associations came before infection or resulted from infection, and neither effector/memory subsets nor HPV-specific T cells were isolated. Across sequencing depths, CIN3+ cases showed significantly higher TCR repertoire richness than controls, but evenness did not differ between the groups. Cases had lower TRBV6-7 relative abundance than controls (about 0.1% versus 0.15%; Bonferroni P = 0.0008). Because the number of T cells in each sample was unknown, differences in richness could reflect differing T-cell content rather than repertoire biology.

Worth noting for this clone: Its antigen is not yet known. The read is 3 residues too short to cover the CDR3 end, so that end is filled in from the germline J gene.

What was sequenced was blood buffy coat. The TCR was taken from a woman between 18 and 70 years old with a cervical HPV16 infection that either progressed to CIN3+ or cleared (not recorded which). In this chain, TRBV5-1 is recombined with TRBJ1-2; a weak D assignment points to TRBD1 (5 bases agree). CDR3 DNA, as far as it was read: TGCGCCAGCAGCTTGCGAGGAGGGGATGGC. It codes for CASSLRGGDG. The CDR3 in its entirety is CASSLRGGDGYTF.